This T cell receptor (beta chain) was sequenced for a study of blood T cell repertoires in COVID-19. On the study more broadly: Acute-phase and convalescent COVID-19 samples originated in the United States, Italy and Spain. From T cells, B-cell-depleted T cells, or PBMCs came the material, which was cDNA or gDNA.

Those designated as exposed participants met a COVID-19 case within 2 weeks before study entry. The repertoire was sequenced with immunoSEQ multiplex PCR; TCRdb's copy has only in-frame clones and lacks some. The data show 140,000 to 150,000 clones, around 83% seen once. Germline CDR1 SGHTS, CDR2 YDEGEE. The CDR3 loop spans 15 amino acids. Trimming removed 5 bases from V and 1 base from J, with 15 bases in between. This TCR came from a woman between 45 and 65 years old who had been exposed to COVID-19. Input material: PBMCs or T cells enriched from blood (not recorded which). The J gene is TRBJ2-5, the V gene TRBV5-8, with D possibly being TRBD1 (7 bases). CDR3 protein: CASSWTGGFQETQYF. CDR3 nucleotide sequence: TGTGCCAGCAGTTGGACAGGAGGGTTCCAAGAGACCCAGTACTTC.